This TCR beta chain was recovered during a study of T cells in Graves' hyperthyroidism and ophthalmopathy. Findings and caveats of the study: Ophthalmopathy prediction by the model preceded onset by a median approximately 6.1 months. Ophthalmopathy could be told apart from stable hyperthyroidism with a 13 V-J model.

The J segment lost 3 bases and the V segment lost 5 bases, leaving 16 bases of the junction unmatched. The CDR3 extends over 19 amino acids. Using RNA transcripts as the source, TCR beta CDR3 regions were amplified. In the first-round RT-PCR of the TCR CDR3, the HTBI primer set was used. TCRdb re-analysed the multiplex PCR reads in MiXCR, keeping a single row per CDR3 protein. The table shows fewer than 800,000 distinct CDR3 sequences, with about a sixth occurring only once. In its sample, this clonotype was seen many times. What it recognizes is unknown. Recently diagnosed hyperthyroidism of less than 2 months' duration affected patients aged 18 to 65. Together with thyroid ultrasound, orbital computed tomography, serum thyroxine and TRAb, clinical symptoms were used for diagnoses.

Sequencing used blood. This sequence originates from a man aged 18-30 years with Graves' hyperthyroidism. This chain joins TRBV12-3 or TRBV12-4 and TRBJ2-7, with 13 bases lining up with TRBD2. This CDR3 is CASSGGLAGTLWSVYEQYF. The CDR3 DNA sequence: TGTGCCAGCAGTGGGGGACTAGCGGGAACTCTTTGGTCTGTCTACGAGCAGTACTTC.